These 9 T cell receptor beta chains were all obtained from the same sample, sequenced in a study of T cell responses to AZD1222 COVID-19 vaccine. Measured with immunoSEQ multiplex PCR; TCRdb has only the in-frame clones, and not every one. Among 75,000 to 80,000 clones listed, 90% were seen once. Material: peripheral blood, obtained 28 days after the second AZD1222 dose. Receptors were obtained from an adult who received the AZD1222 COVID-19 vaccine.

This clone was seen only once. J is TRBJ2-4 and V is TRBV4-1; D is unresolved. Germline V CDR1 and CDR2: MGHRA, YSYEKL. CDR3 length equals 15 residues. V dropped 1 base and J dropped 0 bases, with 7 bases sitting between them. The CDR3 nucleotides are TGCGCCAGCAGCCAAGGCCACGGAGCCAAAAACATTCAGTACTTC. It is translated as CASSQGHGAKNIQYF.

Points on this clone: One end of the junction does not line up with germline, which may come from a read error. V and J are TRBV27 and TRBJ2-1, with 8 bases fitting TRBD1. The CDR3 is 17 amino acids. Germline-derived CDR1 and CDR2 are MNHEY and SMNVEV (reference sequence). The CDR3 coding sequence is TGTGCCAGCAGTCTATCCGGGACAGGAGGCCCCTACAATGAGCAGTTCTTC. Amino acids: CASSLSGTGGPYNEQFF.

The rearrangement joins TRBV10-3 to TRBJ2-5, with D possibly being TRBD2 (6 bases). This CDR3 has 14 residues. V dropped 10 bases and J dropped 4 bases, with 19 bases sitting between them. Germline CDR1 is ENHRY and CDR2 is SYGVKD. The CDR3 coding sequence is TGTGCCACGACGGGACTCCCGGTCGGAGAGACCCAGTACTTC. Encoded protein: CATTGLPVGETQYF.

The gene calls are TRBV2 and TRBJ1-6; 9 bases line up with TRBD1. Germline V CDR1 and CDR2: SNHLY, FYNNEI. This CDR3 contains 14 residues. Trimming at V came to 6 bases and at J to 9 bases, leaving 6 bases not matched to a gene. The chain's CDR3 is CASRATGGGSPLHF. The CDR3 coding sequence is TGTGCCAGCAGAGCCACAGGGGGCGGTTCACCCCTCCACTTT.

V is TRBV27 and J is TRBJ2-3; TRBD2 might be the D (6 bases). V lost 4 bases, J lost 2 bases, and 22 bases lay in between. The CDR3 has 18 amino acids. Germline CDR1 is MNHEY and CDR2 is SMNVEV (reference sequence). The CDR3 DNA is TGTGCCAGCAGTTACTTCGGGACGTCTCGCGGGGACACAGATACGCAGTATTTT. It codes for CASSYFGTSRGDTDTQYF.

The J gene is TRBJ2-3, the V gene TRBV6-1, with D perhaps TRBD2 (5 bases). This CDR3 region has 14 residues. Trimming left V 3 bases short and J 1 base short, with 8 bases between. Germline V gene data show CDR1 as MNHNS and CDR2 as SASEGT. The chain's CDR3 is CASSDYGGTDTQYF. The CDR3 DNA is TGTGCCAGCAGTGACTACGGGGGCACAGATACGCAGTATTTT.

The rearrangement links TRBV30 to TRBJ2-7; D is ambiguous. V gave up 4 bases and J gave up 2 bases, with 9 bases separating them. The germline CDR1 and CDR2 sequences are GTSNPN and SVGIG (reference sequence). The CDR3 extends over 12 amino acids. CDR3 in DNA: TGTGCCTGGAACGATGGGGCCTACGAGCAGTACTTC. It encodes CAWNDGAYEQYF.

In DNA, the CDR3 is TGTGCCAGCAGCGTCGCCGGGACAGGGTCGGTCGAGCAGTACTTC. Protein sequence: CASSVAGTGSVEQYF. V and J are TRBV9 and TRBJ2-7; 9 bases fit TRBD1. After removal of 2 bases from V and 6 bases from J, the junction contained 9 bases not matched to a gene. This CDR3 is built from 15 residues. Per the germline V gene, CDR1 is SGDLS and CDR2 is YYNGEE.

V and J are TRBV7-9 and TRBJ1-2; D ambiguous. V dropped 2 bases and J dropped 1 base, with 5 bases sitting between them. This CDR3 comprises 13 residues. Germline lookup yields CDR1 SEHNR and CDR2 FQNEAQ (reference sequence). The CDR3 DNA follows: TGTGCCAGCAGCTTACAGGATAACTATGGCTACACCTTC. Protein: CASSLQDNYGYTF.